The T cell receptor beta chain under discussion was sequenced for a study of control samples from healthy donors and cancer patients. Generated by immunoSEQ multiplex PCR, the TCRdb table keeps only in-frame clones and is missing some. The sample has 54,000 or so clones; about 95% are singletons. Sequencing was carried out using blood. This TCR was recovered from a man younger than 45 in good health.

Here the CDR3 reads CASRVETINTGELFF. The CDR3 coding sequence is TGCGCCAGCAGGGTCGAGACTATTAACACCGGGGAGCTGTTTTTT. The J gene is TRBJ2-2, the V gene TRBV5-1, with D maybe TRBD2 (5 bases). Trimming cost V 5 bases and J 2 bases, with 13 bases left between them. The germline CDR1 and CDR2 sequences are SGHRS and YFSETQ. The CDR3 is made up of 15 amino acids. Full variable domain (remainder filled in from reference TRBV5-1 and TRBJ2-2): KAGVTQTPRYLIKTRGQQVTLSCSPISGHRSVSWYQQTPGQGLQFLFEYFSETQRNKGNFPGRFSGRQFSNSRSEMNVSTLELGDSALYLCASRVETINTGELFFGEGSRLTVL.